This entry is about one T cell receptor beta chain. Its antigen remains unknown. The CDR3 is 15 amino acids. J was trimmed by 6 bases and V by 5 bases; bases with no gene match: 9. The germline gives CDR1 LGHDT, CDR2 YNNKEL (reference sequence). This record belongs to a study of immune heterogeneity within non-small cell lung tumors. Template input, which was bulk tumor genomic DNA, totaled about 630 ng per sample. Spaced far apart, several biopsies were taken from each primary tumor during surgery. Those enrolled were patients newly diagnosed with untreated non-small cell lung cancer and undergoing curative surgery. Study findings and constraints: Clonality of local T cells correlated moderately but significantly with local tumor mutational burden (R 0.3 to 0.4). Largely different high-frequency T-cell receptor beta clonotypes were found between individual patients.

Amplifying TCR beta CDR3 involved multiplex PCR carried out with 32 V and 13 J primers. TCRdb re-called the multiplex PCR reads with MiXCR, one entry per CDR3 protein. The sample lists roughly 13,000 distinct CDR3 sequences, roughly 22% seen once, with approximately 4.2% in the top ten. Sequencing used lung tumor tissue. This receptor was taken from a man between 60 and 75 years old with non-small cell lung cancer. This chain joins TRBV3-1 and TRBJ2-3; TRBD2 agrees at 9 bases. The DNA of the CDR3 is TGTGCCAGCAGCTACGGCGGGAGGGCCCCCGATACGCAGTATTTT. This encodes CASSYGGRAPDTQYF.